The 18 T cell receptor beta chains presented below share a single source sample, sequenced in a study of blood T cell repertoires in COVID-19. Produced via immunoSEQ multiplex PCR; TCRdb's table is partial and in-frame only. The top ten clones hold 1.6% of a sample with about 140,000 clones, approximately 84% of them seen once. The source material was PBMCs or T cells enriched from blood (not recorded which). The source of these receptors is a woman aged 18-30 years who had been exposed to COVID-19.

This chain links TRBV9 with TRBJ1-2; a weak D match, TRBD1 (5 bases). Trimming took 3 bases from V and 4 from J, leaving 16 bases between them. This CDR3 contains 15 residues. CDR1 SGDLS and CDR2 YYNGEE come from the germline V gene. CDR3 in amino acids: CASSEDPDSSYGYTF. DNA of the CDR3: TGTGCCAGCAGCGAGGACCCTGACAGCTCCTATGGCTACACCTTC.

CDR3 DNA: TGCAGCGTCCTTGGGGCTAGCGGTTTCGACTACAATGAGCAGTTCTTC. Residues: CSVLGASGFDYNEQFF. The V and J genes are TRBV29-1 and TRBJ2-1, with TRBD2 matching 7 bases. Germline V lookup: CDR1 SQVTM, CDR2 ANQGSEA. The CDR3 runs 16 residues. V shed 6 bases, J shed 3 bases, and the junction held 14 bases outside the gene matches.

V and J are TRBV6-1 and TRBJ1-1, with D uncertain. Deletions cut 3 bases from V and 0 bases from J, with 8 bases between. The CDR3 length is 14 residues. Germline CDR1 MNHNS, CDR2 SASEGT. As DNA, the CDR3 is TGTGCCAGCAGTGAGACGGGATTGAACACTGAAGCTTTCTTT. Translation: CASSETGLNTEAFF.

Here the CDR3 reads CASRTRQVGETQYF. The CDR3 region has the DNA TGTGCCAGCAGAACCCGACAGGTTGGGGAGACCCAGTACTTC. V is TRBV27 and J is TRBJ2-5; D might be TRBD1 (6 bases). This CDR3 is built from 14 residues. Germline CDR1 reads MNHEY; CDR2 reads SMNVEV (reference sequence). V lost 6 bases, J lost 5 bases, and 16 bases lay in between.

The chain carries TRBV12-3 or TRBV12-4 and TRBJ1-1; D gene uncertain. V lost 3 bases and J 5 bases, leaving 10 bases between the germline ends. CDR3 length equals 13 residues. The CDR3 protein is CASSFRRKTEAFF. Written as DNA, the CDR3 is TGTGCCAGCAGTTTCCGCAGGAAAACTGAAGCTTTCTTT.

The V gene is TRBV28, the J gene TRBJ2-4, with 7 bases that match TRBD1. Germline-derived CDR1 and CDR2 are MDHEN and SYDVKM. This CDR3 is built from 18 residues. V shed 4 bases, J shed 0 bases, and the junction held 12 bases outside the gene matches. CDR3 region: CASSSQTGLTPAKNIQYF. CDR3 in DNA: TGTGCCAGCAGTTCCCAGACAGGGTTAACCCCAGCCAAAAACATTCAGTACTTC.

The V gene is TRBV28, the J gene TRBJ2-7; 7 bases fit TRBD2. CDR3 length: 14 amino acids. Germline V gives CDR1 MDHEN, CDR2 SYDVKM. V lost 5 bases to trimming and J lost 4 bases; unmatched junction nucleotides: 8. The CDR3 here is CASSTGEGVYEQYF. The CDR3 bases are TGTGCCAGCAGTACCGGGGAGGGCGTGTACGAGCAGTACTTC.

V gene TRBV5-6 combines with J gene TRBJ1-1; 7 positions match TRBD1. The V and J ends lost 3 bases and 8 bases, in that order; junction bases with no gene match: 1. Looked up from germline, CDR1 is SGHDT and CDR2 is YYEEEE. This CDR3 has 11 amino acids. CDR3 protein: CASSSRGEAFF. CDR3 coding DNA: TGTGCCAGCAGCTCCAGGGGGGAAGCTTTCTTT.

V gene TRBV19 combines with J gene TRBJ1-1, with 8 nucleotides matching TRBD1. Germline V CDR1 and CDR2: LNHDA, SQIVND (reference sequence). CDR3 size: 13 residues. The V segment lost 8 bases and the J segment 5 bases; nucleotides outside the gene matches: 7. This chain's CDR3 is CASSDRGGTEAFF. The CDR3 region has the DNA TGTGCCAGTTCCGACAGGGGAGGGACTGAAGCTTTCTTT.

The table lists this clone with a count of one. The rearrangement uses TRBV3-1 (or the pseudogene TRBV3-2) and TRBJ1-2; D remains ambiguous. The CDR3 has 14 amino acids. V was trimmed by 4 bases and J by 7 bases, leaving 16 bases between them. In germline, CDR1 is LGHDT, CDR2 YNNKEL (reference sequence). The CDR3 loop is CASSPNRRRFGYTF. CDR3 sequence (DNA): TGTGCCAGCAGCCCCAATCGTCGGCGGTTTGGCTACACCTTC.

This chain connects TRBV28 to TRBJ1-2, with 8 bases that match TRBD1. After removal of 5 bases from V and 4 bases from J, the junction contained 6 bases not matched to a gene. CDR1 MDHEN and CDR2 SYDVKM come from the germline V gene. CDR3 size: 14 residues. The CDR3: CASSKDRAGYGYTF. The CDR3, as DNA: TGTGCCAGCAGTAAGGACAGGGCGGGCTATGGCTACACCTTC.

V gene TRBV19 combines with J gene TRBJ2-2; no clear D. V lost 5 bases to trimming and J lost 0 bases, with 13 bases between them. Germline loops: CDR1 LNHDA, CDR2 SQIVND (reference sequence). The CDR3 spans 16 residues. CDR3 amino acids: CASSPDNPSNTGELFF. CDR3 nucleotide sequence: TGTGCCAGTAGTCCAGACAACCCCTCGAACACCGGGGAGCTGTTTTTT.

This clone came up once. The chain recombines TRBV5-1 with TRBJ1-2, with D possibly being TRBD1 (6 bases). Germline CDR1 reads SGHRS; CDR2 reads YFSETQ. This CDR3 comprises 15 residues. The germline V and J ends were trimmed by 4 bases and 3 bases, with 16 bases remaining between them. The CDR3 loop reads CASSETGLIDYGYTF. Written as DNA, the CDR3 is TGCGCCAGCAGCGAAACAGGGTTGATCGACTATGGCTACACCTTC. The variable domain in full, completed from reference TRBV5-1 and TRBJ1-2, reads KAGVTQTPRYLIKTRGQQVTLSCSPISGHRSVSWYQQTPGQGLQFLFEYFSETQRNKGNFPGRFSGRQFSNSRSEMNVSTLELGDSALYLCASSETGLIDYGYTFGSGTRLTVV.

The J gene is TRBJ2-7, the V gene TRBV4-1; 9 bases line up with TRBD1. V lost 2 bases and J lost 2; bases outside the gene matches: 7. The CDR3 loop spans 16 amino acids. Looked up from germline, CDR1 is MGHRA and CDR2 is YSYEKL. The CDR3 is CASSQKQGADAYEQYF. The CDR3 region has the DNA TGCGCCAGCAGCCAAAAACAGGGGGCCGATGCCTACGAGCAGTACTTC.

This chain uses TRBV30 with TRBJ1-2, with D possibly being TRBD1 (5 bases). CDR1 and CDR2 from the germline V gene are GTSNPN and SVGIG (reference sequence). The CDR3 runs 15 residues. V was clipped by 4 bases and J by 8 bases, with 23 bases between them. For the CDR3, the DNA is TGTGCCTGGACCCTCGGGGGTTCCCAAAATAAGGGCTACACCTTC. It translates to CAWTLGGSQNKGYTF. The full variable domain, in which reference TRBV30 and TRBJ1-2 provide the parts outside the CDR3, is SQTIHQWPATLVQPVGSPLSLECTVEGTSNPNLYWYRQAAGRGLQLLFYSVGIGQISSEVPQNLSASRPQDRQFILSSKKLLLSDSGFYLCAWTLGGSQNKGYTFGSGTRLTVV.

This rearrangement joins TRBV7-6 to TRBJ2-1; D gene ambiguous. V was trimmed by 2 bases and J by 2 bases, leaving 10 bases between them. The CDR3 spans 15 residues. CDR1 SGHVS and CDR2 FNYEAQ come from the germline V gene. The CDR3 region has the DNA TGTGCCAGCAGCTTAACGGAGTCCCCCTACAATGAGCAGTTCTTC. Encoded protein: CASSLTESPYNEQFF.

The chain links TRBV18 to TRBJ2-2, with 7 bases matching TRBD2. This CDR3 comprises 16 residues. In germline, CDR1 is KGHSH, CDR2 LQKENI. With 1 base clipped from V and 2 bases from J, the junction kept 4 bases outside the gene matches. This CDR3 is CASSPQASGNTGELFF. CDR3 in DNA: TGTGCCAGCTCACCACAGGCTAGCGGAAACACCGGGGAGCTGTTTTTT.

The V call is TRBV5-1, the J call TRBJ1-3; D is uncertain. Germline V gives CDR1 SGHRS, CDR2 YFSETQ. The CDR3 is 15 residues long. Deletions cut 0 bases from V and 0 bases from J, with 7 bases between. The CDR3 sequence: CASSLDGNSGNTIYF. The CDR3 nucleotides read TGCGCCAGCAGCTTGGACGGGAACTCTGGAAACACCATATATTTT.